This T cell receptor beta chain was identified during a study of T-cell reconstitution after alpha-beta-depleted transplantation in children. Study observations and caveats: Several hundred rapidly expanded clones from non-depleted graft cells reportedly supplied alpha-beta T cells about two months post-transplant. Day-60 TCRbeta diversity that was high in some patients was derived from surviving recipient T cells and thymic progenitors. From newly produced T cells came most of the T-cell counts and diversity one year after transplant.

TCRbeta library construction was performed incorporating unique molecular identifiers. Using its own MiXCR run on the PCR reads, TCRdb lists one record per CDR3 protein. Of more than 300,000 distinct CDR3 sequences in the sample, 16% are singletons; the top ten hold roughly 41%. Comment on this clonotype: Its antigen is not known.

Germline V gene data show CDR1 as SQVTM and CDR2 as ANQGSEA. V lost 7 bases and J 5 bases, leaving 12 bases between the germline ends. CDR3 length equals 12 residues. This chain joins TRBV29-1 and TRBJ2-1; weak D call: TRBD1 (5 bases). The sequence derives from a male patient aged 2-10 years who had a stem cell transplant for acute lymphoblastic leukemia, so the T cells may come from the graft donor. The sequencing here drew on PBMCs, mostly from graft donor cells, taken 360 days after TCRalphabeta/CD19-depleted stem cell transplant. In nucleotides, the CDR3 is TGCAGCGCCAACGTGGGGCACAATGAGCAGTTCTTC. Translating gives CSANVGHNEQFF.